This T cell receptor (beta chain) was sequenced during a study of Ad26.COV2.S vaccination and SARS-CoV-2 variants. Study background: Once, or twice with 56 days between doses, Ad26.COV2.S was given intramuscularly.

For this clone: The antigen is undetermined.

CDR1 is SGHTA and CDR2 is FQGNSA in the germline V gene. This CDR3 comprises 16 residues. The ends lost 3 bases at V and 0 bases at J; junction bases unmatched: 5. Study results and limitations: For non-spike TCRs, breadth in vaccine recipients resembled that in placebo recipients.

Described treatment: roughly 18 received Ad26.COV2.S at low or high dose, single or two shots; 5 received placebo; per-sample allocation not given. After the first vaccine or placebo injection, samples were drawn on day 63. Recruitment in Boston yielded a donor of adult age, 18-55 years. The protocol was immunoSEQ multiplex PCR, while the TCRdb copy is restricted to in-frame clones and leaves out a portion. Here the sample spans over 400,000 clones, around 92% being singletons. Sequences were derived from peripheral blood, sampled in a trial of Ad26.COV2.S vaccine versus placebo. This chain connects TRBV7-2 to TRBJ1-3; TRBD1 matches 7 bases. The TCR comes from a person between 18 and 59 years old who received the Ad26.COV2.S COVID-19 vaccine or a placebo. In nucleotides, the CDR3 is TGTGCCAGCAGCTTCGGGACAGCCTACTCTGGAAACACCATATATTTT. This gives the protein CASSFGTAYSGNTIYF.